This TCR beta chain was sequenced for a study of human T cells and chemical hapten exposure. The V gene's germline CDR1 is MNHEY and CDR2 SVGAGI. The CDR3 runs 14 residues. V was clipped by 4 bases and J by 11 bases, with 20 bases between them. TCRdb itself ran the RACE reads through MiXCR, one entry per CDR3 protein. Of roughly 360,000 distinct CDR3 sequences listed, approximately 5.1% are singletons. Described time point: patch test 1, 2 weeks after DPC sensitization. The treatment: therapeutic diphenylcyclopropenone sensitization with weekly scalp DPC. This clonotype was seen ten or more times. V usage is TRBV6-5 and J usage is TRBJ1-1; D unresolved. This sample comprised whole blood, obtained in connection with sensitization to the hapten diphenylcyclopropenone (DPC). This receptor was obtained from a woman in her forties or fifties with alopecia areata. Some clones in this sample may be carry-over from other donors' samples. The CDR3 DNA reads as TGTGCCAGCAGTTCCCCCGGGAGGCCTGGGAGGGCTTTCTTT. This gives the protein CASSSPGRPGRAFF.